Here is one T cell receptor (beta chain) with its context. Its antigen is currently unknown. Sample-barcoded 5' priming and a J-beta primer mix drove a second PCR of roughly 6 to 12 cycles. TCRdb re-called the 5' RACE reads through MiXCR, storing one row per CDR3 protein. The sample records about 1.1 million distinct CDR3 sequences, approximately 38% being singletons. The CDR3 sequence is 16 residues long. Per the germline V gene, CDR1 is MNHEY and CDR2 is SVGEGT. The V gene lost 6 bases and the J gene lost 2 bases, with 16 bases spanning the gap. The data originate from a study of blood T cells in healthy people across ages. Study outcomes and limitations: Because sorting was not performed, PBMCs prevented conclusive naive versus antigen-experienced comparison.

The sequence was obtained from a man younger than 35 in good health. The V call is TRBV6-2 or TRBV6-3, the J call TRBJ2-2; the D gene is possibly TRBD2 (7 bases). Sequencing was done on a sample of blood. The CDR3 nucleotides are TGTGCCAGCAGCCGGTTTCGGGGGGCTAACACCGGGGAGCTGTTTTTT. Translating gives CASSRFRGANTGELFF.